The 20 T cell receptor beta chains below come from one sample, sequenced in a study of prognosis after radiotherapy for stage I lung cancer. Amplification of TCR beta CDR3 from genomic DNA used two-round multiplex PCR. Gene-specific TRBV and TRBJ primers were used in PCR round one. MiXCR was run by TCRdb on the multiplex PCR reads, yielding one entry per CDR3 protein. The profile covers around 27,000 distinct CDR3 sequences, with around 31% appearing a single time and 9% to 13% taken by the ten largest. Here the sequenced sample was PBMCs, taken before or after stereotactic body radiation therapy (not recorded which). Every receptor here comes from a donor over 45 with non-small cell lung cancer.

As concerns this clonotype: One end of the junction varies from germline; a read error may be responsible. The rearrangement joins TRBV7-9 to TRBJ2-1, with a weak D call TRBD1 (5 bases). CDR3 length: 17 amino acids. Germline lookup yields CDR1 SEHNR and CDR2 FQNEAQ (reference sequence). The CDR3 protein is CASSGSHSWGSFNEQFF. The CDR3 nucleotides are TGTGCCAGCAGTGGTTCCCATAGTTGGGGCTCCTTCAATGAGCAGTTCTTC.

This clonotype was seen many times. The gene calls are TRBV28 and TRBJ2-2; possible D gene TRBD2, 5 bases. V lost 7 bases, J lost 4 bases, and 7 bases lay in between. This CDR3 comprises 12 residues. The germline V gene encodes CDR1 MDHEN and CDR2 SYDVKM. CDR3 DNA: TGTGCCAGCACCCGGGGCACCGGGGAGCTGTTTTTT. This gives the protein CASTRGTGELFF. Complete variable domain (other parts from reference TRBV28 and TRBJ2-2): DVKVTQSSRYLVKRTGEKVFLECVQDMDHENMFWYRQDPGLGLRLIYFSYDVKMKEKGDIPEGYSVSREKKERFSLILESASTNQTSMYLCASTRGTGELFFGEGSRLTVL.

The chain combines TRBV28 with TRBJ2-2; D might be TRBD2 (5 bases). The CDR3 spans 15 residues. V shed 6 bases and J shed 4 bases, with 15 bases lying between them. Germline CDR1 MDHEN, CDR2 SYDVKM. This CDR3 is CASSISRGGTGELFF. Written as DNA, the CDR3 is TGTGCCAGCAGCATCTCTCGGGGTGGCACCGGGGAGCTGTTTTTT.

The table lists this clonotype with many counts. This chain connects TRBV7-9 to TRBJ2-5; the D is unclear. The CDR3 runs to 13 residues. CDR1 is SEHNR and CDR2 is FQNEAQ in the germline V gene (reference sequence). The germline V and J ends were trimmed by 2 bases and 2 bases, with 6 bases remaining between them. CDR3 sequence (DNA): TGTGCCAGCAGCTTAAGAAGTCAAGAGACCCAGTACTTC. This translates into CASSLRSQETQYF.

The rearrangement links TRBV7-2 to TRBJ2-7; 9 bases fit TRBD1. V dropped 3 bases and J dropped 4; count of bases not matched to a gene: 10. CDR1 and CDR2 (germline): SGHTA, FQGNSA. This CDR3 contains 16 residues. In nucleotides, the CDR3 is TGTGCCAGCAGCTTTGAACTCGGGACAGGGAATTACGAGCAGTACTTC. Its protein is CASSFELGTGNYEQYF.

The V call is TRBV20-1, the J call TRBJ2-7, with D perhaps TRBD1 (5 bases). The CDR3 covers 18 residues. Germline values: CDR1 DFQATT, CDR2 SNEGSKA (reference sequence). V was shortened by 1 base and J by 3 bases, with 25 bases between the two germline ends. Here the CDR3 reads CSARVFSNRIRSIYEQYF. The DNA of the CDR3 is TGCAGTGCTAGAGTCTTTTCCAACAGGATCAGATCGATCTACGAGCAGTACTTC.

This clonotype was observed once. A far larger clone is off by one base, so a read error is likely. The V and J genes are TRBV6-5 and TRBJ1-3; D remains unclear. The CDR3 is made up of 13 amino acids. Between the trimmed V and J ends, which lost 10 bases and 0 bases, there was a span of 10 bases. Looked up from germline, CDR1 is MNHEY and CDR2 is SVGAGI. The CDR3 sequence: CANGSGSGNTIYF. In DNA form, the CDR3 reads TGTGCCAACGGCTCGGGCTCTGGAAACACCATATATTTT.

This clonotype was seen at least ten times. Germline and junction disagree at one end, which may indicate a read error. The CDR3 sequence is CASNLLGLSTDTQYF. DNA for the CDR3: TGCGCCAGCAACTTGCTCGGCCTTAGCACAGATACGCAGTATTTT. V usage is TRBV5-1 and J usage is TRBJ2-3; D remains ambiguous. The V gene's germline CDR1 is SGHRS and CDR2 YFSETQ. This CDR3 is built from 15 residues. The full variable domain, completed using reference TRBV5-1 and TRBJ2-3, is KAGVTQTPRYLIKTRGQQVTLSCSPISGHRSVSWYQQTPGQGLQFLFEYFSETQRNKGNFPGRFSGRQFSNSRSEMNVSTLELGDSALYLCASNLLGLSTDTQYFGPGTRLTVL.

This clonotype appeared many times. The V call is TRBV19, the J call TRBJ1-5, with TRBD1 matching 7 bases. V lost 4 bases to trimming and J lost 2 bases; unmatched junction nucleotides: 2. The V gene's germline CDR1 is LNHDA and CDR2 SQIVND (reference sequence). The CDR3 covers 14 residues. The CDR3 DNA is TGTGCCAGTAGTAAAGGGACAGGCAATCAGCCCCAGCATTTT. Translating gives CASSKGTGNQPQHF.

The J gene is TRBJ2-1, the V gene TRBV20-1; TRBD2 aligns across 8 bases. CDR3 length equals 15 residues. The V gene end was trimmed by 0 bases and the J gene end by 5 bases; junction bases not matched to a gene: 6. Per germline, CDR1 DFQATT and CDR2 SNEGSKA (reference sequence). DNA of the CDR3: TGCAGTGCTAGAGAGGTGGGCGGGAGGCACAATGAGCAGTTCTTC. Its translation is CSAREVGGRHNEQFF.

This clonotype was recorded at least ten times. The chain combines TRBV28 with TRBJ2-3; D is possibly TRBD2 (5 bases). With 5 bases removed from V and 5 bases from J, the gap between germline ends came to 17 bases. CDR1 and CDR2 (germline): MDHEN, SYDVKM. The CDR3 spans 15 residues. This CDR3 is CASSNLGDEGDTQYF. The DNA for the CDR3 is TGTGCCAGCAGTAATCTCGGGGATGAGGGAGATACGCAGTATTTT.

This clonotype has ten or more counts. V usage is TRBV20-1 and J usage is TRBJ1-2; 11 bases agree with TRBD1. With V trimmed by 6 bases and J by 4 bases, 10 bases remained unmatched. This CDR3 is 15 amino acids long. The germline gives CDR1 DFQATT, CDR2 SNEGSKA (reference sequence). CDR3: CSAAGTGGLGYGYTF. The CDR3 nucleotides are TGCAGTGCCGCCGGGACAGGGGGACTCGGCTATGGCTACACCTTC.

About this clonotype itself: Compared with germline, one end of the junction differs, possibly owing to a read error. The chain couples TRBV6-1 to TRBJ2-3; TRBD1 agrees at 10 bases. The germline V gene has CDR1 MNHNS and CDR2 SASEGT. There are 12 residues in the CDR3. The CDR3 sequence: CASSVPGTGEGF. The DNA for the CDR3 is TGTGCCAGCAGCGTACCCGGGACAGGGGAGGGTTTT.

The sample holds many counts of this clonotype. The V call is TRBV20-1, the J call TRBJ1-6; 7 nucleotides agree with TRBD1. The CDR3 runs 14 residues. The V gene's germline CDR1 is DFQATT and CDR2 SNEGSKA (reference sequence). V lost 0 bases to trimming and J lost 9 bases; unmatched junction nucleotides: 5. The CDR3 bases are TGCAGTGCTAGAGAGAGAACAGGGGCTTCACCCCTCCACTTT. It encodes CSARERTGASPLHF.

This clonotype was counted only a few times. A far larger clone differs by one base, so this is likely a read error. The rearrangement links TRBV6-9 to TRBJ2-7; a possible D gene is TRBD2 (6 bases). CDR1 and CDR2 (germline): MNHGY, SVAAGI. The CDR3 is made up of 16 amino acids. CDR3 DNA: TGTGCCGGCAGTTATTCCCGGGAGATACCCCCCTACGAGCAGTACTTC. Amino acids: CAGSYSREIPPYEQYF.

Many counts were recorded for this clonotype. The gene calls are TRBV28 and TRBJ1-2, with D perhaps matching TRBD1 (6 bases). The CDR3 contains 11 residues. The ends were cut back, 5 bases at V and 8 bases at J, with 9 bases in the middle. Germline V lookup: CDR1 MDHEN, CDR2 SYDVKM. CDR3: CASSRTGGYTF. CDR3 coding DNA: TGTGCCAGCAGTCGCACAGGGGGCTACACCTTC.

There are many counts of this clonotype. The CDR3 DNA reads TGTGCCAGCAGCTTAGGGCGGACTGAAGCTTTCTTT. Its translation: CASSLGRTEAFF. The J gene is TRBJ1-1, the V gene TRBV7-9; D uncertain. V dropped 1 base and J dropped 5 bases, with 5 bases sitting between them. The length of the CDR3 is 12 residues. In germline, CDR1 is SEHNR, CDR2 FQNEAQ (reference sequence).

This clonotype was observed at least ten times. The chain carries TRBV29-1 and TRBJ1-2, with TRBD1 identical over 9 bases. The CDR3 sequence is 14 residues long. Germline assignment: CDR1 SQVTM and CDR2 ANQGSEA. V gave up 6 bases and J gave up 0 bases; unmatched junction bases: 5. CDR3 in amino acids: CSVDDRGTNYGYTF. The CDR3 DNA follows: TGCAGCGTGGACGACAGGGGGACTAACTATGGCTACACCTTC.

This clonotype was found a few times. The junction and the germline gene differ at one end; a read error may be behind it. The CDR3 here is CASRPLRTGENTGGLFF. The DNA for the CDR3 is TGTGCCAGCAGGCCCCTACGGACAGGGGAAAACACCGGGGGGCTGTTTTTT. The J gene is TRBJ2-2, the V gene TRBV28; 9 bases are shared with TRBD1. Per the germline V gene, CDR1 is MDHEN and CDR2 is SYDVKM. The CDR3 sequence is 17 residues long.

In this sample, this clonotype turned up many times. The gene calls are TRBV5-1 and TRBJ1-2; possible D gene TRBD1, 5 bases. Between the trimmed V and J ends, which lost 0 bases and 6 bases, there was a span of 9 bases. This CDR3 region has 13 residues. The germline V gene has CDR1 SGHRS and CDR2 YFSETQ. As DNA, the CDR3 is TGCGCCAGCAGCTTGGGATGGGGGGATGGCTACACCTTC. It is translated as CASSLGWGDGYTF.